This T cell receptor (beta chain) was documented in a study of beta chain features in type 1 diabetes. This clone was found a few times. What it binds is unknown. Study-level findings and limits: All four CD4+ subsets of Type 1 diabetes patients contained TCRB CDR3s that were moderately but significantly shorter.

The CDR3 has 15 residues. Losses at the gene ends were 0 bases for V and 3 bases for J; bases not matched to a gene: 4. Germline assignment: CDR1 SGHRS and CDR2 YFSETQ. Isolated RNA was reverse transcribed in full, so expressed TCRB transcripts were sequenced. Only in-frame clones appear in the TCRdb table, and some are missing; sequencing was by immunoSEQ multiplex PCR. The top ten hold around 0.9% of the sample, which has roughly 160,000 clones, roughly 7.1% seen once. The gene calls are TRBV5-1 and TRBJ2-7, with 9 bases matching TRBD2. The TCR was taken from a middle-aged woman with type 1 diabetes. Sequenced sample: central memory CD4+ T cells from blood. The chain's CDR3 is CASSLEGLAYYEQYF. The CDR3 DNA reads as TGCGCCAGCAGCTTGGAAGGACTAGCGTACTACGAGCAGTACTTC.